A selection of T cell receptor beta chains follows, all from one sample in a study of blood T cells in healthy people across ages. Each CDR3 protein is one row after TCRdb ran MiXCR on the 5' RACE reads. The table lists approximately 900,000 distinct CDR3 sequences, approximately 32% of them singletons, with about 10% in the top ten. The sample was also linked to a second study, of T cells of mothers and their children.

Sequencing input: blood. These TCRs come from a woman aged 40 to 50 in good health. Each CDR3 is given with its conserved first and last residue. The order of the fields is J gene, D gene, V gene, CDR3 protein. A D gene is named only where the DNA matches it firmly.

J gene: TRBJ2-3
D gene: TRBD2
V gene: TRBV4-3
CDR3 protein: CASSHSSGGSGTDTQYF

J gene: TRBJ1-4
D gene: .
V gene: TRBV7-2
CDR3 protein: CASSPRGGDVNEKLFF

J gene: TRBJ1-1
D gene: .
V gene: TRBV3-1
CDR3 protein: CASSQRGAGNTEAFF

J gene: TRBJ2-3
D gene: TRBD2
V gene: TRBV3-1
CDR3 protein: CASSRGTSGGTSTDTQYF

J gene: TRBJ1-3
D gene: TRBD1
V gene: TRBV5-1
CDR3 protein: CASSIEGQGTDTQCF

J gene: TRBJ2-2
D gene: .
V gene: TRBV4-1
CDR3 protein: CASSPLRGAGELFF

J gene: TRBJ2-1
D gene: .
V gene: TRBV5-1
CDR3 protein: CASSLSRGHEQFF

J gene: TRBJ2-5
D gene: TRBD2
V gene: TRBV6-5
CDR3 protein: CASREGLANQETQYF

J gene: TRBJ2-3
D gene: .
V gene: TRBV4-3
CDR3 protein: CAGSPHVRGADTQYF

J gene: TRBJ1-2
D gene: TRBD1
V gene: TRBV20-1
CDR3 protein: CSATGGSGGYTF

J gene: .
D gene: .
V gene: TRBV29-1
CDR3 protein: CSVPGGSNQETQFF

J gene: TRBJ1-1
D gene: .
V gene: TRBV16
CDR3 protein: CASSHPTLVTTEAFF

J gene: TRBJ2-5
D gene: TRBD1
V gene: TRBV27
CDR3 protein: CASSSTGWEQYF

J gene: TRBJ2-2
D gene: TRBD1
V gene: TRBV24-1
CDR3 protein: CATTAGGKAGELFF

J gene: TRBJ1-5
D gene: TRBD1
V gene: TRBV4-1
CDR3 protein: CASSQGGQGRGQPQHF

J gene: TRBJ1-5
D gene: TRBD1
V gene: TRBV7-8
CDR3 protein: CASSFQGASNQPQHF

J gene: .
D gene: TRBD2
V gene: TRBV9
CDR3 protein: CASSVDGGGRSKGTQYF

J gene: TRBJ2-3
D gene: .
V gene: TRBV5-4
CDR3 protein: CARSPEPSTDTQYF

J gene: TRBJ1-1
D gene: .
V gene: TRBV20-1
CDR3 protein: CSARRGVRTEAFF

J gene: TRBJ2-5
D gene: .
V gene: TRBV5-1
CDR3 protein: CASSFHKGGPHPRETQYF

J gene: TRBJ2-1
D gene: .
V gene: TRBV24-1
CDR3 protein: CATSDLIQGDEQFF

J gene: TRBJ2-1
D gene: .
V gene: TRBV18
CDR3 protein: CASSPSIGNEQFF

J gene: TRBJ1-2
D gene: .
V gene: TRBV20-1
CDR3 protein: CSARDVTEGPGYGYTF

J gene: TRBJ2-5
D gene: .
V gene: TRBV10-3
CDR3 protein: CAISDEVGGQETQYF

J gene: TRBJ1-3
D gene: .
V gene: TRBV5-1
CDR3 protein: CASRNSGNTIYF

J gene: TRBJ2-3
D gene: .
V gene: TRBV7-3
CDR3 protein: CASSLMAGGAGGTQYF

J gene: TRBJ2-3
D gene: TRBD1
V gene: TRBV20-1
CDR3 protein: CSAPRTGGRTDTQYF

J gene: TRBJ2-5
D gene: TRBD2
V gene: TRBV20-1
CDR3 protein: CSARSGGPMETQYF

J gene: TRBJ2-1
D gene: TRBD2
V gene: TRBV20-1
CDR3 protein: CSARVGTSGGSEQFF

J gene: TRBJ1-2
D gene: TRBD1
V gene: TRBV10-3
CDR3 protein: CAISEPGTATSYGYTF

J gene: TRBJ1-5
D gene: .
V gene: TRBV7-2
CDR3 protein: CASSSGGAFNQPQHF

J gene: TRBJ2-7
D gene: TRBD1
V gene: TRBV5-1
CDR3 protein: CASREGQGSSSDYEQYF